The rows below give T cell receptor beta chains drawn from one sample of a study of blood T cell repertoires in COVID-19. The assay was immunoSEQ multiplex PCR, and TCRdb's table has in-frame clones only and misses some. The repertoire holds fewer than 300,000 clones, under 90% seen once, with roughly 3% in the top ten. Input material: peripheral blood. The receptors here all came from a woman aged 18-29 years with acute or convalescent COVID-19. Both conserved end residues are part of each CDR3. The order of the fields is CDR3 protein, CDR3 DNA, J gene, clone size, V gene, D gene, CDR3 length. D genes are given only for firm matches. Rows may omit the clone size; those that give it use once, few, many or a size class.

CASSLEGRNNSPLHF,TGTGCCAGCAGCCTAGAGGGGAGAAATAATTCACCCCTCCACTTT,TRBJ1-6,.,TRBV11-2,.,15
CASSKRRGPGYNEQFF,TGTGCCAGCAGCAAAAGGCGGGGGCCCGGATACAATGAGCAGTTCTTC,TRBJ2-1,.,TRBV21-1,.,16
CASSLPLVWSALHF,TGTGCCAGCAGTTTACCACTCGTGTGGTCGGCCCTCCACTTT,TRBJ1-6,.,TRBV28,.,14
CASSASGTYNEQFF,TGTGCCAGCAGTGCCAGCGGGACCTACAATGAGCAGTTCTTC,TRBJ2-1,.,TRBV25-1,TRBD2,14
CASSPQEKSNQPQHF,TGTGCCAGCAGCCCACAGGAGAAGAGCAATCAGCCCCAGCATTTT,TRBJ1-5,.,TRBV5-5,.,15
CASSFEPTGANYGYTF,TGTGCCAGCAGCTTCGAACCGACTGGGGCAAACTATGGCTACACCTTC,TRBJ1-2,.,TRBV5-4,.,16
CASTQVSGLANLLNTGELFF,TGCGCCAGCACACAAGTTTCGGGACTAGCGAATTTGCTGAACACCGGGGAGCTGTTTTTT,TRBJ2-2,many,TRBV5-1,TRBD2,20
CASSIGTSWDNTGELFF,TGTGCCAGTAGTATTGGGACTAGCTGGGATAACACCGGGGAGCTGTTTTTT,TRBJ2-2,.,TRBV19,TRBD2,17
CASSLRGGPTDTQYF,TGTGCCAGCAGTTTAAGGGGAGGGCCGACAGATACGCAGTATTTT,TRBJ2-3,.,TRBV28,TRBD2,15
CASSLEGSGREGF,TGTGCCAGCAGCTTAGAGGGCAGCGGGAGGGAAGGCTTC,TRBJ2-7,.,TRBV11-2,TRBD2,13
CASSLYRSNQPQHF,TGTGCCAGCAGTTTGTATCGTAGCAATCAGCCCCAGCATTTT,TRBJ1-5,.,TRBV6-6,.,14
CASSLPLTGTDTQYF,TGTGCCAGCAGCCTACCCTTAACCGGCACAGATACGCAGTATTTT,TRBJ2-3,.,TRBV28,.,15
CASSRGDRETQYF,TGTGCCAGCAGCCGAGGCGATAGGGAGACCCAGTACTTC,TRBJ2-5,.,TRBV7-6,.,13
CASSPRGQGYGYTF,TGTGCCAGCTCACCACGGGGACAGGGCTATGGCTACACCTTC,TRBJ1-2,.,TRBV18,TRBD1,14
CASSDLAGGKDTQYF,TGTGCCAGCAGTGACCTAGCGGGAGGGAAAGATACGCAGTATTTT,TRBJ2-3,.,TRBV6-4,TRBD2,15
CASSLEGRGPTDTQYF,TGCGCCAGCAGCTTGGAGGGGAGGGGCCCCACAGATACGCAGTATTTT,TRBJ2-3,.,TRBV5-1,TRBD2,16
CASSHYWTSGSTSTDTQYF,TGTGCCAGCAGCCATTATTGGACTAGCGGGAGTACCAGCACAGATACGCAGTATTTT,TRBJ2-3,.,TRBV14,TRBD2,19
CASTSGVGLDEQFF,TGTGCCAGCACTTCAGGGGTTGGACTGGATGAGCAGTTCTTC,TRBJ2-1,.,TRBV6-5,.,14
CASSLVVAGGFNEQFF,TGTGCCAGCAGCTTAGTGGTAGCGGGAGGGTTCAATGAGCAGTTCTTC,TRBJ2-1,.,TRBV7-2,TRBD2,16
CASGSTMASQPQHF,TGCGCCAGCGGCTCGACAATGGCGAGTCAGCCCCAGCATTTT,TRBJ1-5,.,TRBV10-2,.,14
CASRDRDRAYEQYF,TGTGCCAGCAGAGACCGGGACAGGGCCTACGAGCAGTACTTC,TRBJ2-7,.,TRBV6-5,TRBD1,14
CASSWTQGRGNQPQHF,TGTGCCAGCAGCTGGACCCAGGGGCGAGGCAATCAGCCCCAGCATTTT,TRBJ1-5,.,TRBV28,.,16
CASKLDSYEQYF,TGTGCCAGCAAACTTGACTCCTACGAGCAGTACTTC,TRBJ2-7,.,TRBV6-5,.,12
CASSFSRSGRHEQFF,TGTGCCAGCAGTTTTTCCCGTAGCGGGAGACATGAGCAGTTCTTC,TRBJ2-1,.,TRBV28,TRBD2,15
CASSDHRGKGINYGYTF,TGTGCCAGTAGTGATCACAGGGGGAAAGGGATTAACTATGGCTACACCTTC,TRBJ1-2,.,TRBV19,TRBD1,17
CASSEPSWGVYGYTF,TGTGCCAGCAGTGAGCCCTCGTGGGGGGTCTATGGCTACACCTTC,TRBJ1-2,.,TRBV6-1,.,15
CASTRDRGYSYEQYF,TGTGCCAGCACTCGGGACAGGGGATATTCCTACGAGCAGTACTTC,TRBJ2-7,.,TRBV2,TRBD1,15
CASSLGGENSPLHF,TGTGCCAGCAGCTTAGGGGGCGAGAATTCACCCCTCCACTTT,TRBJ1-6,.,TRBV7-6,.,14
CASSPRGLAGGAEETQYF,TGTGCCAGCTCACCACGGGGACTAGCGGGAGGGGCAGAAGAGACCCAGTACTTC,TRBJ2-5,.,TRBV18,TRBD2,18
CASSPTGGDEQFF,TGTGCCAGCAGCCCCACTGGGGGGGATGAGCAGTTCTTC,TRBJ2-1,.,TRBV7-2,TRBD2,13
CASSEGGSTSGATDTQYF,TGTGCCAGCAGTGAAGGGGGCTCGACTAGCGGAGCCACAGATACGCAGTATTTT,TRBJ2-3,once,TRBV6-1,TRBD2,18
CASNKPQGHQPQHF,TGTGCCAGCAATAAACCCCAGGGGCATCAGCCCCAGCATTTT,TRBJ1-5,.,TRBV28,.,14
CSAPRDRGRDGYTF,TGCAGCGCTCCCCGGGACAGGGGGCGAGATGGCTACACCTTC,TRBJ1-2,.,TRBV29-1,TRBD1,14
CASSLPLSGSDEQFF,TGCGCCAGCAGCCTTCCCCTTAGCGGGAGCGATGAGCAGTTCTTC,TRBJ2-1,few,TRBV5-1,TRBD2,15
CASSYTGAASRNEQFF,TGTGCCAGTAGTTATACAGGGGCCGCCTCGCGGAATGAGCAGTTCTTC,TRBJ2-1,.,TRBV19,TRBD1,16
CASSPGTGAVFNQPQHF,TGCGCCAGCAGCCCTGGGACAGGGGCCGTTTTCAATCAGCCCCAGCATTTT,TRBJ1-5,once,TRBV5-1,TRBD1,17
CASSLAAGGPHEQYF,TGTGCCAGCAGCTTAGCAGCGGGAGGGCCCCACGAGCAGTACTTC,TRBJ2-7,.,TRBV7-2,TRBD2,15
CASSELNQGFTDTQYF,TGCGCCAGCAGTGAGTTAAATCAGGGTTTCACAGATACGCAGTATTTT,TRBJ2-3,.,TRBV10-1,.,16
CASSLWGQARGTEAFF,TGTGCCAGCAGCTTATGGGGACAGGCTAGAGGGACTGAAGCTTTCTTT,TRBJ1-1,.,TRBV7-2,TRBD1,16
CASSRLGQPQHF,TGTGCCAGTAGTCGCCTCGGGCAGCCCCAGCATTTT,TRBJ1-5,.,TRBV19,.,12
CASSQVTGGYGYTF,TGTGCCAGCAGCCAAGTGACAGGGGGCTATGGCTACACCTTC,TRBJ1-2,.,TRBV14,TRBD1,14
CASYRGSAYNEQFF,TGCGCCAGCTACAGGGGTTCGGCCTACAATGAGCAGTTCTTC,TRBJ2-1,.,TRBV5-1,TRBD1,14
CASSLWLAGGRSDTQYF,TGTGCCAGCAGTTTATGGCTAGCGGGAGGGCGTTCAGATACGCAGTATTTT,TRBJ2-3,once,TRBV27,TRBD2,17
CASSLGTGYGYTF,TGTGCCAGCAGTTTGGGGACAGGTTATGGTTACACCTTC,TRBJ1-2,.,TRBV12-3/TRBV12-4,TRBD1,13
CASSRGTGGGNTIYF,TGTGCCAGCAGCCGGGGGACAGGGGGTGGAAACACCATATATTTT,TRBJ1-3,.,TRBV7-2,TRBD1,15
CAWSVLLAGEAFF,TGTGCCTGGAGTGTACTTCTGGCAGGTGAAGCTTTCTTT,TRBJ1-1,.,TRBV30,.,13
CAWKPGFSYNSPLHF,TGTGCCTGGAAACCGGGGTTCTCCTATAATTCACCCCTCCACTTT,TRBJ1-6,.,TRBV30,.,15
CASSQVVGATYEQYF,TGTGCCAGCAGCCAAGTGGTGGGAGCAACCTACGAGCAGTACTTC,TRBJ2-7,.,TRBV3-1/TRBV3-2,.,15
CASSLGPGDYGYTF,TGTGCCAGCAGCTTAGGTCCGGGGGACTATGGCTACACCTTC,TRBJ1-2,few,TRBV13,.,14
CASSLDQGHYGYTF,TGTGCCAGCAGTTTAGACCAGGGGCACTATGGCTACACCTTC,TRBJ1-2,.,TRBV28,.,14
CASSQSRDQPQHF,TGTGCCAGCAGCCAAAGCAGGGATCAGCCCCAGCATTTT,TRBJ1-5,.,TRBV14,.,13
CASSVMDYQYF,TGTGCCAGCAGTGTTATGGACTATCAGTACTTC,TRBJ2-7,.,TRBV2,.,11
CASSDGVAGPQETQYF,TGTGCCAGCAGTGATGGAGTAGCGGGCCCTCAAGAGACCCAGTACTTC,TRBJ2-5,.,TRBV25-1,TRBD2,16
CASSLFAGPNQPQHF,TGTGCCAGCAGTTTATTTGCAGGCCCAAATCAGCCCCAGCATTTT,TRBJ1-5,.,TRBV28,.,15
CAALAGGWETQYF,TGTGCCGCGCTAGCGGGAGGGTGGGAGACCCAGTACTTC,TRBJ2-5,.,TRBV6-5,TRBD2,13
CAWSVGPSNQPQHF,TGTGCCTGGAGTGTGGGGCCTAGCAATCAGCCCCAGCATTTT,TRBJ1-5,.,TRBV30,.,14
CATSPLEGGYTF,TGTGCCACCAGCCCCCTAGAGGGTGGCTACACCTTC,TRBJ1-2,.,TRBV15,.,12
CASSLALRDRGRSTDTQYF,TGCGCCAGCAGCTTGGCCCTGCGGGACAGGGGGCGAAGCACAGATACGCAGTATTTT,TRBJ2-3,.,TRBV5-1,TRBD1,19
CASSPSDRSREKLFF,TGTGCCAGCAGCCCCTCCGACAGGTCTCGCGAAAAACTGTTTTTT,TRBJ1-4,.,TRBV3-1/TRBV3-2,.,15